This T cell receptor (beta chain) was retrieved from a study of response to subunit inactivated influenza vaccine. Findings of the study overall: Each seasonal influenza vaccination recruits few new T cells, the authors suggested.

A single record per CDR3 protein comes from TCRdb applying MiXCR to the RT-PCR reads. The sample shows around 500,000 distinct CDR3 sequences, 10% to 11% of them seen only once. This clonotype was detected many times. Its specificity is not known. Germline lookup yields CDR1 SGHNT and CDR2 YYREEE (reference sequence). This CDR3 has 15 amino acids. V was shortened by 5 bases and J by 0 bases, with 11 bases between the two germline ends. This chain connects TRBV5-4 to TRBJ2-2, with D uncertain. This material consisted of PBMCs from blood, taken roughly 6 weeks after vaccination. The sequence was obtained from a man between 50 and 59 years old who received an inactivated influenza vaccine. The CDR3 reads CASSPEVANTGELFF. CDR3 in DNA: TGTGCCAGCAGTCCTGAGGTCGCGAACACCGGGGAGCTGTTTTTT.